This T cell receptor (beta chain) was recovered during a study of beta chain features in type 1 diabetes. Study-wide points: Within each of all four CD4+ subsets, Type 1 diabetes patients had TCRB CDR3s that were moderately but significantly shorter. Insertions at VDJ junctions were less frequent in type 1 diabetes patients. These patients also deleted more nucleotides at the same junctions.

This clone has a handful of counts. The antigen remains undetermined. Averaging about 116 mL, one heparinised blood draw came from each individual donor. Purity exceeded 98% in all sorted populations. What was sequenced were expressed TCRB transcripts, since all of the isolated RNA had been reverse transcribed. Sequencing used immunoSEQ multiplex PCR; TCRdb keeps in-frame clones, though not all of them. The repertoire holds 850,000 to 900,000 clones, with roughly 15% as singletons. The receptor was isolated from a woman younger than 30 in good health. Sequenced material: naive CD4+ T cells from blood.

This chain's CDR3 is CASSLGSGIGETQYF. CDR3 sequence (DNA): TGCGCCAGCAGCTTGGGTAGCGGGATAGGAGAGACCCAGTACTTC. The rearrangement joins TRBV5-1 to TRBJ2-5; 8 bases are a match to TRBD2. The CDR3 length is 15 residues. Germline CDR1 is SGHRS and CDR2 is YFSETQ. The V segment lost 0 bases and the J segment 4 bases; nucleotides outside the gene matches: 5.